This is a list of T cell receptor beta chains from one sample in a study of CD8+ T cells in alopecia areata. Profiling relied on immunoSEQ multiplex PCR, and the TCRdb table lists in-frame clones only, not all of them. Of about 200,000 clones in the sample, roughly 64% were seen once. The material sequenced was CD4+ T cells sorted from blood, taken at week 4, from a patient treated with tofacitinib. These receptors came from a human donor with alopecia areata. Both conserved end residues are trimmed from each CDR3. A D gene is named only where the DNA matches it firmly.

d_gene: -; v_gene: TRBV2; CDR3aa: ASMASGSRAF
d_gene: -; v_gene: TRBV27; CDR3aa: ASSYTAFNQPQH
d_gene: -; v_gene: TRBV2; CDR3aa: ASTARGSNSPLH
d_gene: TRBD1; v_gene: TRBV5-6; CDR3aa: ASSRDRVNEQF
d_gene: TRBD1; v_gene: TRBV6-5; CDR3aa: ASSYPGQGMEAF
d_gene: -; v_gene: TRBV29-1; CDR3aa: SVGRKSSYEQY
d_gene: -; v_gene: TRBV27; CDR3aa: ASSLGGNYGYT
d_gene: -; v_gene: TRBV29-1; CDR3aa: STFGGAAYT
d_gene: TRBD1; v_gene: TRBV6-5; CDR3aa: ASRDRGPYNEQF
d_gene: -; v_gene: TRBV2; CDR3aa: AGTAGDQPQH
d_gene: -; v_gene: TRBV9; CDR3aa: ASSVPGTSTTDTQY
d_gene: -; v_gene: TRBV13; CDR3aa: ASSLVSGQQY
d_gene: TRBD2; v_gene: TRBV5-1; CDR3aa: ASSGSWASGETQY
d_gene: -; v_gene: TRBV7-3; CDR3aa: ASSPWQGRGLGGAF
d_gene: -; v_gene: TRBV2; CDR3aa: ASRIRTDSYNSPLH
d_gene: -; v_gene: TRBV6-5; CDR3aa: ASSFGITEF
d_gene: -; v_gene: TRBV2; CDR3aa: ASSNNEEVNTEAF
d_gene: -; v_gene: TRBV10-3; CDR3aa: AISESRVANYGYT
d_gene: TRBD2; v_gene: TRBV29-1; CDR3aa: SVRLAGGPGGNEQF
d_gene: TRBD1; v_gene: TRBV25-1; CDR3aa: ASSEPGGGYGYT
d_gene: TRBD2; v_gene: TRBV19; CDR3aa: ASNAIGTSGQETQY
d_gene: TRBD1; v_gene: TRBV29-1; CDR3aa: SNPGTGHNQPQH
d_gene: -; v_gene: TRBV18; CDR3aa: ANESGGNTIY
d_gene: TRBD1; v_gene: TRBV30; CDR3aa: AWSTPGTGTDTQY
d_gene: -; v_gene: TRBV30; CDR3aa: AWSSQGNQPQH
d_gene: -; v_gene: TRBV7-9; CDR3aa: ASNTLAQETQY
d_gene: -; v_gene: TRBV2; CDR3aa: ASKAGLDEQY
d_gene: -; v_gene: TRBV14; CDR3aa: ASSLTNGFMDYGYT
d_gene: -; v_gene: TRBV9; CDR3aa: ASTKGHRDTGELF
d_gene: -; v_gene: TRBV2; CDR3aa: ASWANTEAF
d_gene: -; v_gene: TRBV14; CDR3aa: ASSLLTQGNEQF
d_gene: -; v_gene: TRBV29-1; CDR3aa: SVGSYTNTEAF
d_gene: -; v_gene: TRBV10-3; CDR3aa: AISERGAQGEQY
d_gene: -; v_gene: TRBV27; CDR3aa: ASSQGFGSYEQY
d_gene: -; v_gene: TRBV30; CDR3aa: AWSVALNQPQH
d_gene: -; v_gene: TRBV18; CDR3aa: ASSGFQETQY
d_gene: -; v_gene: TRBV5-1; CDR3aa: ASSPTTSRVETQY
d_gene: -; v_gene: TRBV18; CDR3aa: ASSPRPEGETQY
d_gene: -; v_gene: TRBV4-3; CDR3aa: ASSQGGGSTDTQY
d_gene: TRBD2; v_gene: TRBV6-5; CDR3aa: ASSSLAGGLNEQF
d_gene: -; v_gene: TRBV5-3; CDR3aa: ARSLYWAHGAYNEQF
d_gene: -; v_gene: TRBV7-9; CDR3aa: ASSLTVSTDTQY
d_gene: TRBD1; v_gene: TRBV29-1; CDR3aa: SVTGQGLEGYT
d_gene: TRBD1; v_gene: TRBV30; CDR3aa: AWSWNRGGYTEAF
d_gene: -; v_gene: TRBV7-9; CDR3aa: ASSLSSWDYGYT
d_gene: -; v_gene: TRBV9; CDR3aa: ASSAFSPTDTQY
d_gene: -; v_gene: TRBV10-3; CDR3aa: ATAGGETNEKLF
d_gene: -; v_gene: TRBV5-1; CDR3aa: ASTSGTQETQY
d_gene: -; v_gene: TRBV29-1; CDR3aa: SVRPNGQETQY
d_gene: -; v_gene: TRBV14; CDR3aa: ASSQDLAGQAEQY
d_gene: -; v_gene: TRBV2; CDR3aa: ASSEGPLNEQF
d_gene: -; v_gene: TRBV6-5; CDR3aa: ASSYDGATYEQY
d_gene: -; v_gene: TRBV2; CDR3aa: ASTEMGGELF
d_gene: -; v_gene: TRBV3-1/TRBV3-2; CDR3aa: ASSRWAF
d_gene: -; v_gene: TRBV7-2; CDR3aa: ASSLGETEAF